This is a list of T cell receptor beta chains from one sample in a study of shared clonotypes between healthy human individuals. Libraries were prepared by immunoSEQ multiplex PCR; TCRdb keeps only in-frame clonotypes and omits some of them. The sample comprises about 680,000 clones, around 73% of which are singletons, and around 1.7% rests with the top ten. Source material: memory CD4+ T cells sorted from blood. Source of these receptors: a woman under 40 in good health. Both conserved end residues are part of each CDR3. A D gene is named only where the DNA matches it firmly. Expanded clones are given a class, and other clones once, few, many or no size at all.

abundance,v_gene,d_gene,j_gene,CDR3nt,CDR3aa
NA,TRBV15,NA,TRBJ1-2,TGTGCCACCAGCAGAGCCCCCTTAGGGGTCGTCTATGGCTACACCTTC,CATSRAPLGVVYGYTF
NA,TRBV19,NA,TRBJ1-4,TGTGCCAGTAGTACCGGAGGGGTTGCTAATGAAAAACTGTTTTTT,CASSTGGVANEKLFF
many,TRBV2,NA,TRBJ2-2,TGTGCCAGCCGAACGGGACTGGGGAACACCGGGGAGCTGTTTTTT,CASRTGLGNTGELFF
NA,TRBV2,TRBD2,TRBJ2-5,TGTGCCAGCGAGGGACTAGTGGGGGCCCAAGAGACCCAGTACTTC,CASEGLVGAQETQYF
NA,TRBV7-9,NA,TRBJ1-3,TGTGCCAGCAGCTATGCAGGGGCCTCTGGAAACACCATATATTTT,CASSYAGASGNTIYF
NA,TRBV10-1,TRBD2,TRBJ2-3,TGCGCCAGCAGTGAATCCAGCGGGATAAGTAGAAGCACAGATACGCAGTATTTT,CASSESSGISRSTDTQYF
NA,TRBV19,TRBD1,TRBJ1-1,TGTGCCAGTAGTGTCCGGGACAGGGGGTATATCACTGAAGCTTTCTTT,CASSVRDRGYITEAFF
NA,TRBV18,NA,TRBJ2-1,TGTGCCAGCTCGCCTTACAATGAGCAGTTCTTC,CASSPYNEQFF
NA,TRBV29-1,TRBD2,TRBJ2-7,TGCAGCGGCGGACCCAGCGGGAGTTACGAGCAGTACTTC,CSGGPSGSYEQYF
once,TRBV7-9,TRBD1,TRBJ1-4,TGTGCCAGCAGCTCGGACAGGGGTTCCCTAAAACTGTTTTTT,CASSSDRGSLKLFF
once,TRBV5-6,NA,TRBJ2-1,TGTGCCAGCAGCTGGGGGGCCACTAACAATGAGCAGTTCTTC,CASSWGATNNEQFF
NA,TRBV27,TRBD1,TRBJ1-2,TGTGCCAGCAGTTTATTAGGACAGGGATTATATGGCTACACCTTC,CASSLLGQGLYGYTF
NA,TRBV5-1,NA,TRBJ2-1,TGCGCCAGCAGCTCTGCGGCAGCTTCCAATGAGCAGTTCTTC,CASSSAAASNEQFF
NA,TRBV6-5,TRBD2,TRBJ2-5,TGTGCCAGCAGCGGACTAGCGGGATCAACCCAGTACTTC,CASSGLAGSTQYF
few,TRBV18,NA,TRBJ2-7,TGTGCCAGCTCACCAATTCGTGACACCGTGGACGAGCAGTACTTC,CASSPIRDTVDEQYF
NA,TRBV11-2,TRBD1,TRBJ2-2,TGTGCCAGCAGCTCACAGGGGAGCGGCGCCGGGGAGCTGTTTTTT,CASSSQGSGAGELFF
NA,TRBV18,NA,TRBJ1-4,TGTGCCAGCTCAGCCGGCGAAGCTAATGAAAAACTGTTTTTT,CASSAGEANEKLFF
NA,TRBV5-8,NA,TRBJ2-2,TGTGCCAGCAGCTTTCATCGGGGCGGGGAGCTGTTTTTT,CASSFHRGGELFF
NA,TRBV29-1,NA,TRBJ2-7,TGCAGCGTTGTCTGGGGCTACGAGCAGTACTTC,CSVVWGYEQYF
few,TRBV4-2,NA,TRBJ2-2,TGTGCCAGCAGCCACCGGCTGGGGGCATCGGCCGGGGAGCTGTTTTTT,CASSHRLGASAGELFF
many,TRBV2,NA,TRBJ1-2,TGTGCCAGCAGGGAGGGGGGCTATGGCTACACCTTC,CASREGGYGYTF
NA,TRBV6-5,TRBD2,TRBJ2-1,TGTGCCAGCAAAACTAGCGGGAGCTCTTACAATGAGCAGTTCTTC,CASKTSGSSYNEQFF
NA,TRBV28,NA,TRBJ1-5,TGTGCCAGCAGTTTGAGGCAGACTAGCAATCAGCCCCAGCATTTT,CASSLRQTSNQPQHF
NA,TRBV7-8,NA,TRBJ2-7,TGTGCCAGCAGCTTAGGGTATAGCTCCTACGAGCAGTACTTC,CASSLGYSSYEQYF
NA,TRBV6-6,NA,TRBJ2-7,TGTGCCAGCTGGGGGGCTAGCGGCTCCTACGAGCAGTACTTC,CASWGASGSYEQYF
NA,TRBV18,NA,TRBJ1-2,TGTGCCAGCTCACTTACATCAGACAGTAGCGGCTACACCTTC,CASSLTSDSSGYTF
NA,TRBV10-3,NA,TRBJ1-5,TGTGCCATCAGTGAGCCTAATCAGCCCCAGCATTTT,CAISEPNQPQHF
NA,TRBV5-4,NA,TRBJ2-7,TGTGCCAGCAGCTTGGAGATGGGCCCCTACGAGCAGTACTTC,CASSLEMGPYEQYF
NA,TRBV28,TRBD1,TRBJ2-7,TGTGCCAGCAGCGTGACAGGGAAAACCTACGAGCAGTACTTC,CASSVTGKTYEQYF
NA,TRBV10-1,NA,TRBJ2-3,TGCGCCAGCAGGGGCAATGGCGGGAACACAGATACGCAGTATTTT,CASRGNGGNTDTQYF
NA,TRBV28,NA,TRBJ2-7,TGTGCCAGCACTCTTCCGGGCAACTCCTACGAGCAGTACTTC,CASTLPGNSYEQYF
once,TRBV6-5,TRBD1,TRBJ2-7,TGTGCCAGCAGTTCACCGGGACAGAAATACTCCTACGAGCAGTACTTC,CASSSPGQKYSYEQYF
NA,TRBV19,TRBD1,TRBJ1-5,TGTGCCAGTAGTCGGACAGGGGATCAGCCCCAGCATTTT,CASSRTGDQPQHF
NA,TRBV28,NA,TRBJ2-3,TGTGCCAGCACCTGGGGCTCCAGCACAGATACGCAGTATTTT,CASTWGSSTDTQYF
NA,TRBV25-1,NA,TRBJ1-2,TGTGCCAGCAGCGGAGGGGGGTGGGACGATAACTATGGCTACACCTTC,CASSGGGWDDNYGYTF